This T cell receptor (beta chain) was captured in a study of blood T cells in healthy people across ages. The CDR3 spans 13 residues. CDR1 and CDR2 (germline): DFQATT, SNEGSKA (reference sequence). The second PCR ran about 6 to 12 cycles with a sample-barcoded 5' primer and J-beta primers. Via MiXCR, TCRdb re-called the 5' RACE reads, giving one row per CDR3 protein. The sample holds some 760,000 distinct CDR3 sequences; around 25% are singletons and the top ten take under 10%. The same data also went into a second study, on T cells of mothers and their children.

The sequence was obtained from a boy aged 10-17 years in good health. The chain is built from TRBV20-1 and TRBJ2-5; either TRBD1 or TRBD2 may supply D (6 bases each). The end of the DNA is better explained by TRBJ2-1, so the J call may be wrong. The sequenced sample was blood. CDR3 region: CSAGRGGINEQFF. The CDR3 DNA reads TGCAGTGCGGGGCGAGGGGGGATCAATGAGCAGTTCTTC.